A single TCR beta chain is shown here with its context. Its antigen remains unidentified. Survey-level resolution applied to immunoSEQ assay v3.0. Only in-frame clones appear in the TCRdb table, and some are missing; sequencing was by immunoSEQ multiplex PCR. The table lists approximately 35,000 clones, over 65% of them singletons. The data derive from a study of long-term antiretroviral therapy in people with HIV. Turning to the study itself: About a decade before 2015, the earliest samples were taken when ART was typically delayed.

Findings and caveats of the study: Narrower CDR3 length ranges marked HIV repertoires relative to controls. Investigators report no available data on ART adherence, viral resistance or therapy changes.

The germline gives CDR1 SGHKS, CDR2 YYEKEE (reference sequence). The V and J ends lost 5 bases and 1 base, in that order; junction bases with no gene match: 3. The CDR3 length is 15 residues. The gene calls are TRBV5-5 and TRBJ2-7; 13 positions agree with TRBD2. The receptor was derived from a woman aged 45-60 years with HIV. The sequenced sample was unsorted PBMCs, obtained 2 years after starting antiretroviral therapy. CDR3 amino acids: CASRLGLAGSYEQYV. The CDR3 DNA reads TGTGCCAGCAGACTGGGACTAGCGGGATCCTACGAGCAGTACGTC.